A selection of T cell receptor beta chains follows, all from one sample in a study of T cells after posttransplantation cyclophosphamide. Using immunoSEQ multiplex PCR, the repertoire was profiled, and TCRdb retains in-frame clones only, with some absent. The repertoire holds 15,000 to 18,000 clones, with about four fifths as singletons. The sample consisted of PBMCs, taken 350 to 400 days after allogeneic stem cell transplant with calcineurin inhibitor and methotrexate. The receptors shown here come from a male patient aged 18 to 35 who received an allogeneic stem cell transplant from a related donor, was CMV-positive, and had no GVHD. Some T cells here may be from the graft donor. Both conserved end residues are part of each CDR3. Fields, in order: clone size, J gene, V gene, D gene, CDR3 protein, CDR3 DNA. A D gene is named only where the DNA matches it firmly. Rows give clone size only sometimes, using once, few, many, or a class for an expanded clone.

clone_size: .
j_call: TRBJ2-3
v_call: TRBV11-3
d_call: .
cdr3_aa: CASSPNLLAASTDTQYF
cdr3_nt: TGCGCCAGCAGCCCCAACCTACTCGCGGCAAGCACAGATACGCAGTATTTT

clone_size: .
j_call: TRBJ2-3
v_call: TRBV7-2
d_call: TRBD1
cdr3_aa: CASSSPGQGSPVGTDTQYF
cdr3_nt: TGTGCCAGCAGCTCGCCGGGACAGGGGTCCCCGGTGGGCACAGATACGCAGTATTTT

clone_size: .
j_call: TRBJ2-1
v_call: TRBV7-2
d_call: TRBD2
cdr3_aa: CASSLAGASGSEQFF
cdr3_nt: TGTGCCAGCAGCTTAGCGGGAGCTAGCGGAAGTGAGCAGTTCTTC

clone_size: .
j_call: TRBJ1-3
v_call: TRBV6-6
d_call: .
cdr3_aa: CASSYPPTIYF
cdr3_nt: TGTGCCAGCAGTTACCCCCCAACCATATATTTT

clone_size: .
j_call: TRBJ1-2
v_call: TRBV7-9
d_call: TRBD1
cdr3_aa: CASSPTLAGGRDGYTF
cdr3_nt: TGTGCCAGCAGCCCGACTCTGGCAGGGGGTCGAGATGGCTACACCTTC

clone_size: .
j_call: TRBJ2-3
v_call: TRBV5-1
d_call: TRBD1
cdr3_aa: CASSFSGGRSTDTQYF
cdr3_nt: TGCGCCAGCAGCTTCTCAGGGGGACGTAGCACAGATACGCAGTATTTT

clone_size: .
j_call: TRBJ2-7
v_call: TRBV19
d_call: .
cdr3_aa: CASSIDMGAPGEQYF
cdr3_nt: TGTGCCAGTAGTATAGATATGGGAGCTCCTGGCGAGCAGTACTTC

clone_size: few
j_call: TRBJ1-4
v_call: TRBV7-9
d_call: .
cdr3_aa: CASSELAVSGEKLFF
cdr3_nt: TGTGCCAGCAGCGAACTTGCTGTTTCGGGTGAAAAACTGTTTTTT

clone_size: .
j_call: TRBJ2-1
v_call: TRBV9
d_call: .
cdr3_aa: CASSISYSEQFF
cdr3_nt: TGTGCCAGCAGCATCTCCTACAGTGAGCAGTTCTTC

clone_size: once
j_call: TRBJ1-2
v_call: TRBV5-1
d_call: .
cdr3_aa: CASRHWESGSGYGYTF
cdr3_nt: TGCGCCAGCAGACATTGGGAATCGGGATCCGGCTATGGCTACACCTTC

clone_size: .
j_call: TRBJ2-5
v_call: TRBV11-2
d_call: TRBD2
cdr3_aa: CASSPRGGETQYF
cdr3_nt: TGTGCCAGCAGCCCCCGGGGGGGAGAGACCCAGTACTTC

clone_size: .
j_call: TRBJ2-5
v_call: TRBV15
d_call: TRBD2
cdr3_aa: CATSGRAGETQYF
cdr3_nt: TGTGCCACTAGCGGGAGGGCCGGGGAGACCCAGTACTTC

clone_size: .
j_call: TRBJ1-1
v_call: TRBV5-1
d_call: .
cdr3_aa: CASQRGGDSSAEAFF
cdr3_nt: TGCGCCAGCCAGCGGGGGGGCGATTCATCGGCGGAAGCTTTCTTT

clone_size: once
j_call: TRBJ2-2
v_call: TRBV5-5
d_call: .
cdr3_aa: CASSFAGELFF
cdr3_nt: TGTGCCAGCAGCTTCGCCGGGGAGCTGTTTTTT

clone_size: .
j_call: TRBJ1-5
v_call: TRBV16
d_call: .
cdr3_aa: CASSQLVRVNQPQHF
cdr3_nt: TGTGCCAGCAGCCAATTGGTCAGGGTCAATCAGCCCCAGCATTTT

clone_size: .
j_call: TRBJ1-6
v_call: TRBV30
d_call: TRBD1
cdr3_aa: CAWRWTGTNSPLHF
cdr3_nt: TGTGCCTGGAGGTGGACAGGGACAAATTCACCCCTCCACTTT

clone_size: .
j_call: TRBJ2-5
v_call: TRBV6-1
d_call: TRBD2
cdr3_aa: CASKLGGNQETQYF
cdr3_nt: TGTGCCAGCAAATTGGGGGGGAACCAAGAGACCCAGTACTTC

clone_size: .
j_call: TRBJ2-1
v_call: TRBV7-9
d_call: TRBD1
cdr3_aa: CASSLLQDRTGVVSEQFF
cdr3_nt: TGTGCCAGCAGCTTGCTCCAGGACCGGACAGGGGTAGTCAGTGAGCAGTTCTTC

clone_size: .
j_call: TRBJ2-2
v_call: TRBV7-8
d_call: TRBD1
cdr3_aa: CASRGRGLLDTGELFF
cdr3_nt: TGTGCCAGCAGGGGCAGGGGGCTCCTGGACACCGGGGAGCTGTTTTTT

clone_size: .
j_call: TRBJ2-1
v_call: TRBV25-1
d_call: TRBD2
cdr3_aa: CASSEYGGLGSEQFF
cdr3_nt: TGTGCCAGCAGTGAATACGGGGGGTTAGGGAGTGAGCAGTTCTTC

clone_size: .
j_call: TRBJ2-1
v_call: TRBV6-1
d_call: TRBD2
cdr3_aa: CASNLAGGSGSEQFF
cdr3_nt: TGTGCCAGCAACCTAGCGGGAGGCAGTGGAAGTGAGCAGTTCTTC

clone_size: .
j_call: TRBJ1-2
v_call: TRBV28
d_call: .
cdr3_aa: CASSREYGYTF
cdr3_nt: TGTGCCAGCAGCAGGGAATATGGCTACACCTTC

clone_size: few
j_call: TRBJ2-1
v_call: TRBV5-1
d_call: TRBD2
cdr3_aa: CASSPGTGLDYNEQFF
cdr3_nt: TGCGCCAGCAGCCCCGGGACGGGACTAGACTACAATGAGCAGTTCTTC

clone_size: .
j_call: TRBJ1-2
v_call: TRBV27
d_call: .
cdr3_aa: CASSSQGLSYTF
cdr3_nt: TGTGCCAGCAGTTCACAGGGTCTCAGCTACACCTTC

clone_size: .
j_call: TRBJ2-1
v_call: TRBV7-9
d_call: .
cdr3_aa: CASSSAGYNEQFF
cdr3_nt: TGTGCCAGCAGCTCCGCAGGCTACAATGAGCAGTTCTTC

clone_size: .
j_call: TRBJ2-4
v_call: TRBV5-4
d_call: .
cdr3_aa: CASSLQTENIQYF
cdr3_nt: TGTGCCAGCAGCTTACAGACAGAAAACATTCAGTACTTC

clone_size: .
j_call: TRBJ2-2
v_call: TRBV5-1
d_call: TRBD2
cdr3_aa: CASSLGTSGTGELFF
cdr3_nt: TGCGCCAGCAGCTTGGGGACTAGCGGAACCGGGGAGCTGTTTTTT

clone_size: .
j_call: TRBJ2-1
v_call: TRBV5-1
d_call: .
cdr3_aa: CASSETGGPYSEQFF
cdr3_nt: TGCGCCAGCAGCGAGACCGGGGGACCCTACAGTGAGCAGTTCTTC

clone_size: .
j_call: TRBJ1-5
v_call: TRBV15
d_call: .
cdr3_aa: CATSRFGNQPQHF
cdr3_nt: TGTGCCACCAGCAGGTTCGGCAATCAGCCCCAGCATTTT

clone_size: .
j_call: TRBJ2-3
v_call: TRBV28
d_call: .
cdr3_aa: CASSLGSLPTDTQYF
cdr3_nt: TGTGCCAGCAGTTTAGGGAGCTTACCCACAGATACGCAGTATTTT

clone_size: .
j_call: TRBJ2-5
v_call: TRBV5-1
d_call: TRBD2
cdr3_aa: CASSSGLAGYQETQYF
cdr3_nt: TGCGCCAGCAGCTCGGGACTAGCGGGGTACCAAGAGACCCAGTACTTC

clone_size: .
j_call: TRBJ2-1
v_call: TRBV2
d_call: .
cdr3_aa: CASSEQASSLGEQFF
cdr3_nt: TGTGCCAGCAGTGAGCAGGCTAGCTCCCTGGGTGAGCAGTTCTTC

clone_size: .
j_call: TRBJ2-7
v_call: TRBV11-1
d_call: TRBD1
cdr3_aa: CASSSDGQVAYEQYF
cdr3_nt: TGTGCCAGCAGCTCCGATGGACAGGTCGCCTACGAGCAGTACTTC

clone_size: .
j_call: TRBJ1-1
v_call: TRBV9
d_call: .
cdr3_aa: CASSARTEEAFF
cdr3_nt: TGTGCCAGCAGCGCCCGGACAGAAGAAGCTTTCTTT

clone_size: .
j_call: TRBJ1-2
v_call: TRBV9
d_call: .
cdr3_aa: CASSASGTGIFGYTF
cdr3_nt: TGTGCCAGCAGCGCTTCCGGGACTGGTATTTTTGGCTACACCTTC

clone_size: once
j_call: TRBJ2-5
v_call: TRBV9
d_call: TRBD2
cdr3_aa: CASSASGRPQETQYF
cdr3_nt: TGTGCCAGCAGCGCTAGCGGGAGGCCACAAGAGACCCAGTACTTC

clone_size: once
j_call: TRBJ1-2
v_call: TRBV4-1
d_call: TRBD1
cdr3_aa: CASSQAWGQDYGYTF
cdr3_nt: TGCGCCAGCAGCCAAGCTTGGGGACAGGACTATGGCTACACCTTC

clone_size: once
j_call: TRBJ2-3
v_call: TRBV15
d_call: .
cdr3_aa: CATSRDQGFSDTQYF
cdr3_nt: TGTGCCACCAGCAGAGATCAGGGGTTCTCAGATACGCAGTATTTT

clone_size: .
j_call: TRBJ2-7
v_call: TRBV11-1
d_call: .
cdr3_aa: CASSLVAATYEQYF
cdr3_nt: TGTGCCAGCAGCCTCGTTGCGGCCACCTACGAGCAGTACTTC

clone_size: .
j_call: TRBJ1-1
v_call: TRBV19
d_call: .
cdr3_aa: CASSGTGIATEAFF
cdr3_nt: TGTGCCAGTAGTGGTACAGGGATTGCGACTGAAGCTTTCTTT

clone_size: .
j_call: TRBJ1-6
v_call: TRBV5-5
d_call: TRBD1
cdr3_aa: CASSLVGTGISPLHF
cdr3_nt: TGTGCCAGCAGCTTGGTAGGGACAGGGATATCACCCCTCCACTTT

clone_size: .
j_call: TRBJ2-7
v_call: TRBV6-1
d_call: TRBD1
cdr3_aa: CASRSGTGDEQYF
cdr3_nt: TGTGCCAGCAGGTCCGGGACAGGGGACGAGCAGTACTTC

clone_size: .
j_call: TRBJ2-1
v_call: TRBV4-2
d_call: TRBD1
cdr3_aa: CASSQVVRGSGPGNEQFF
cdr3_nt: TGTGCCAGCAGCCAAGTAGTCAGGGGGTCGGGGCCCGGGAATGAGCAGTTCTTC

clone_size: .
j_call: TRBJ1-6
v_call: TRBV28
d_call: .
cdr3_aa: CASSLVANSPLHF
cdr3_nt: TGTGCCAGCAGTTTAGTGGCCAATTCACCCCTCCACTTT

clone_size: .
j_call: TRBJ2-1
v_call: TRBV13
d_call: .
cdr3_aa: CASSPLILGGNEQFF
cdr3_nt: TGTGCCAGCAGCCCGCTAATACTCGGGGGCAATGAGCAGTTCTTC

clone_size: .
j_call: TRBJ2-2
v_call: TRBV6-5
d_call: .
cdr3_aa: CASSFGQSTNTGELFF
cdr3_nt: TGTGCCAGCAGTTTCGGACAGTCCACGAACACCGGGGAGCTGTTTTTT

clone_size: .
j_call: TRBJ2-1
v_call: TRBV18
d_call: TRBD2
cdr3_aa: CASSPYTSGRGGEQFF
cdr3_nt: TGTGCCAGCTCACCATACACTAGCGGGAGGGGCGGTGAGCAGTTCTTC

clone_size: .
j_call: TRBJ2-7
v_call: TRBV29-1
d_call: TRBD1
cdr3_aa: CSATGTGSYEQYF
cdr3_nt: TGCAGCGCTACCGGGACAGGTTCGTACGAGCAGTACTTC

clone_size: .
j_call: TRBJ1-6
v_call: TRBV28
d_call: .
cdr3_aa: CASSRAGELSPLHF
cdr3_nt: TGTGCCAGCAGTAGGGCAGGGGAACTCTCACCCCTCCACTTT

clone_size: once
j_call: TRBJ2-7
v_call: TRBV28
d_call: TRBD2
cdr3_aa: CASGGASGFYEQYF
cdr3_nt: TGTGCCAGCGGAGGGGCTAGCGGGTTCTACGAGCAGTACTTC